Included here is one T cell receptor beta chain sequence, with context. It lacks a known antigen. No quality values exist for individual bases; no much larger clone is one base distant. The cohort was made up of approximately 670 healthy bone marrow donors. Cohort members were all nominally healthy when sampled, although unrecorded immune exposures were likely present. The donor tested CMV seropositive, placing the donor among the 250 to 350 seropositive members of the cohort. Every donor gave a peripheral blood sample, and the peripheral blood mononuclear cells from that sample were used for TCR beta sequencing. Genomic DNA was extracted from the blood cell samples with the Qiagen DNeasy Blood Extraction Kit. These data come from a study of cytomegalovirus exposure and HLA in healthy donors (dated by TCRdb to between 2016 and 2019). In the study overall: In an earlier analysis of fewer than 750 of the donors, 250 to 350 Gb of sequence data and roughly 100 million unique TCR beta sequences from some 170 million T cells were reported. To study patterns of TCR occurrence, a later analysis re-analyzed previously published TCR beta repertoires from 550 to 800 donors and added high-resolution HLA genotyping. The genetic ancestry cluster associated with self-reported Caucasian donors included 81% of the roughly 360 genotyped donors. An earlier analysis of 587 of the donors used high-throughput TCR beta sequencing to judge whether each TCR beta V gene segment behaved as functional or pseudogenic. A later genetic analysis took genome-wide SNP genotypes for about three fifths of the 666 donors and used that subset as a discovery cohort. The number of donors typed differed by locus, with 629-630 for A, B, C, DRB1 and DQB1, more than 500 for DQA1, 600 to 610 for DPA1, and approximately 470 for DPB1. The study combined high-throughput TCR immunosequencing, statistical association of individual TCRs with disease status, and machine learning to predict cytomegalovirus infection status. On average, about 240,000 unique TCR beta nucleotide sequences were sequenced per donor among 398 genotyped donors of the cohort, with roughly 19% of those sequences being non-productive. Alongside the repertoire data, information on donor age, sex, ethnicity and CMV serostatus was compiled. Every discovery cohort repertoire had been produced on one sequencing platform. The study was designed to test whether signatures of past pathogen exposure could be identified by cataloging public T cell receptors. The T cell repertoires of some 670 subjects were profiled by immunosequencing and related to cytomegalovirus serostatus. Because of strong linkage in the cohort, roughly five DR-DQ haplotypes were treated as single units for association and clustering. Class I and class II HLA loci were covered by the typing at four-digit resolution. Along with the approximately 620-subject first cohort, a separate validation cohort of roughly 110 different subjects was used. Roughly 300 gigabases of sequencing data and 75 million to 85 million unique TCR sequences made up an early release that covered several hundred HLA-typed donors. Rather than drawing on any new phenotypic data, the later analysis identified candidate immune exposures from TCR beta sequences and the way those sequences occurred across donors. General conclusions and limits of the study: The presence/absence analyses assumed that sequencing depth was roughly uniform across donors, and that assumption may not be true. The cohort was sequenced for TCR beta chains only, and without alpha or paired-chain data the features that could be detected were limited. In vitro tests confirmed that three of the cytomegalovirus-associated TCR beta chains recognize cytomegalovirus antigens. According to the authors, the approach could potentially be generalized to other disease states and immunological phenotypes. While some public TCRs were present in many individuals, most TCR sequences turned up only very rarely across donors. Some 15 rarely observed V segments, including chromosome 9 orphons, were excluded from the earlier analysis of just under 600 of the donors because counts were too low. Because HLA typing was missing for some donors at each locus, association tests included only the typed subset. An earlier analysis of approximately 570 of the donors showed that most TCR beta V segments appeared in productive rearrangements either about 87% or about 30% of the time, which broadly matched IMGT annotations. A further reported finding was that TCR beta sequences accurately predicted the HLA-A and HLA-B alleles for most subjects in the first cohort. According to a later genetic analysis, donors in an Asian-associated ancestry cluster had fewer N-insertions in productive TCRs than the roughly 670-donor mean. A later analysis found that HLA-associated TCR beta chains were more clonally expanded and had lower generation probabilities than equally common non-associated chains. Specific HLA alleles were associated with 15,000 to 20,000 TCR beta sequences at a false discovery rate of 0.05 in a later analysis. Some IMGT-functional V segments, including TRBV6-2 and TRBV6-3, could not be told apart with the 87-base-pair reads, so those segments were excluded. The study gave a list of about 170 TCR beta chains associated with cytomegalovirus. The sequencing pipeline was judged likely to have produced a cluster of highly shared sequence variants as a technical artifact. For the cohort, immune exposure information was limited to CMV serostatus. Correlated functional status among segregating V segments might be attributable to linkage disequilibrium, but an unknown experimental factor could not be ruled out. Assigning TCR associations to individual alleles was difficult when HLA alleles, especially DR and DQ, strongly co-occurred. An association between a missense DCLRE1C variant and V-gene and J-gene trimming of TCR beta chains was found in a later genetic analysis and replicated in an independent cohort. In both the original and validation cohorts, the classifier was reported to diagnose cytomegalovirus status with high specificity and sensitivity. According to a later analysis, parvovirus B19, influenza, CMV and Epstein-Barr virus appeared linked to several top co-occurrence clusters. In a later analysis, TCR association rates were found to vary across HLA loci, with the most associated TCRs seen for DRB1 alleles and the fewest for HLA-C alleles. Most CMV-associated TCR beta chains appeared to be HLA-restricted in a later analysis, and the HLA associations seemed to be driven largely by CMV exposure.

The library was built by means of the immunoSEQ multiplex PCR assay. For the multiplex PCR, a mixture combining 60 forward primers for TCR Vbeta segments and 13 reverse primers for TCR Jbeta segments was used. The CDR3 region of rearranged TCR beta genes was amplified from genomic DNA by a multiplex PCR assay. On the Illumina HiSeq System, the amplified TCR beta libraries were sequenced as 87-base-pair reads. The paper's processing steps were these. A later analysis counted some 74 million unique TCR beta chains across the 500 to 850 repertoires, and 9.5 million to 11 million of these chains were shared by at least two donors. Raw reads were error-corrected and collapsed into unique sequences by a nearest-neighbor algorithm in which closely related sequences were merged to remove PCR and sequencing errors. V, D and J gene segments were assigned by aligning CDR3 sequences to IMGT reference sequences. For a sequence to be retained, a match of at least six nucleotides to both a V gene segment and a J gene segment was required. A rearrangement counted as productive if the CDR3 had no stop codons and remained in frame with V and J, and every other rearrangement counted as non-productive. Following IMGT convention, CDR3 was defined as the stretch from the second conserved V-encoded cysteine to the conserved J-encoded phenylalanine. The earlier analysis of roughly 590 of the donors excluded sequences that lacked an unambiguous match to a single V gene segment. An earlier analysis of around 600 of the donors classified V segments as functional when productive rearrangements were above 56.7% and as segregating when the standard deviation between donors was above 5%. A statistical classification framework was developed to diagnose cytomegalovirus status using the catalog of TCR beta chain sequences. In a later analysis, V and J genes were assigned by comparing TCR nucleotide sequences against IMGT/GENE-DB human TR gene sequences. Using the TCRdist pipeline, a later analysis assigned CDR3 sequences along with most-parsimonious VDJ recombination scenarios. In a later analysis, each TCR beta chain was defined by its CDR3 amino acid sequence together with its V-gene family, and reads lacking a unique V-gene family were excluded. A later analysis removed 550 to 650 highly shared, low-generation-probability nucleotide sequences to deal with suspected cross-contamination and a sequencing artifact. In a later analysis, a clonal expansion index for each public chain was calculated from normalized within-repertoire ranks of inferred template counts. In a later analysis, generation probabilities were computed with a VDJ recombination model fitted to out-of-frame rearrangements, and the resulting probabilities were checked against IGoR. In a later analysis, hypergeometric tests were used to score TCR-TCR, TCR-HLA and TCR-CMV co-occurrence, with a repertoire-size bias correction applied to TCR pairs. In a later analysis, false discovery rates were estimated by permuting HLA or CMV assignments 20 times. In a later analysis, co-occurring TCRs were grouped using DBSCAN, and TCRdist sequence similarity was added for clustering within HLA-allele-positive subsets. For co-occurrence clustering, repertoires with fewer than 30,000 or more than 120,000 public chains were excluded, along with roughly 5 repertoires with anomalous nucleotide sharing. TCRdb carries this immuneACCESS record with in-frame sequences only. Its versions omit some clonotypes, under half of them owing to an unresolved V gene in the studies checked, with the rest unexplained. The V and J calls and clone size are taken from that table; D and trimming were inferred from the DNA. The sample table holds more than 140,000 clones, of which about 80% were seen once. The ten top clones hold approximately 6.1% of the sample.

CDR1 is given as SGHVS and CDR2 as FQNEAQ, both from the germline V gene. The CDR3 spans 15 residues, from the cysteine through the phenylalanine. The retained sequence is limited to the CDR3, 45 bases, with the frame set at the first base. V lost 2 bases and J lost 0 bases; the stretch between them is 8 bases long. The chain joins TRBV7-8 to TRBJ1-5; there is no confident call for the D gene. This TCR derives from a man aged 25 to 40 in good health and CMV-seropositive. The sample comprised PBMCs. The nucleotide sequence reads TGTGCCAGCAGCTTACGGGAGTTTAGCAATCAGCCCCAGCATTTT. The encoded protein is CASSLREFSNQPQHF.